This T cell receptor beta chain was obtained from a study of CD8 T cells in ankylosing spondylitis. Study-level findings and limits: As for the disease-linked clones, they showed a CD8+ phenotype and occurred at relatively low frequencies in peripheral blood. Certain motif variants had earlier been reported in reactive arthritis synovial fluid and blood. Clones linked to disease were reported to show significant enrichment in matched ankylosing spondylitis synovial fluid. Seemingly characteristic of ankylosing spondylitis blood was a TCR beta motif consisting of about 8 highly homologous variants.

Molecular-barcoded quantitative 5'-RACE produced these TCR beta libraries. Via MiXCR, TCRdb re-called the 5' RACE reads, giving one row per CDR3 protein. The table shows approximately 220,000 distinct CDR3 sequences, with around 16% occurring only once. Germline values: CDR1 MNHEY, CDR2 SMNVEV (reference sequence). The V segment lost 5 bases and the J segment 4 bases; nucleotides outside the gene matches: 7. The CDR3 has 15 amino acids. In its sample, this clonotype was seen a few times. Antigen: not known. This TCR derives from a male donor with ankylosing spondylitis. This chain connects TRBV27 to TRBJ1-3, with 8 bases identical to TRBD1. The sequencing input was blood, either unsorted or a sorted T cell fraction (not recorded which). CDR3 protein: CASSTTGESGNTIYF. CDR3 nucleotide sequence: TGTGCCAGCAGTACGACAGGGGAATCCGGAAACACCATATATTTT.